The following is a T cell receptor beta chain sequence with its context. This sample was taken from a study of shared clonotypes between healthy human individuals. The V gene lost 4 bases and the J gene lost 5 bases, with 13 bases spanning the gap. Germline CDR1 reads SGHVS; CDR2 reads FQNEAQ. This CDR3 region has 14 residues. Clones were read by immunoSEQ multiplex PCR, and TCRdb kept only the in-frame ones, dropping some. The table shows roughly 96,000 clones, with around half occurring only once. The V call is TRBV7-8, the J call TRBJ2-3; the D gene is possibly TRBD2 (6 bases). Sample: PBMCs. This TCR was recovered from a woman in her forties in good health. Some clones in this sample may be carry-over from other donors' samples. CDR3 region: CASSSGGGVDTQYF. DNA of the CDR3: TGTGCCAGCAGCTCAGGAGGAGGGGTAGATACGCAGTATTTT.